The 18 T cell receptor beta chains below all came from one sample that was sequenced in a study of T cell responses to AZD1222 COVID-19 vaccine. The table came from immunoSEQ multiplex PCR; TCRdb's copy has only in-frame clones and leaves some out. Among 100,000 to 150,000 clones listed, 84% were seen once. The sample here was peripheral blood, taken 28 days after the second AZD1222 dose. The receptor source for this set is an adult who received the AZD1222 COVID-19 vaccine.

This clone was seen more than once but under ten times. Germline and junction disagree at one end, which may indicate a read error. The V and J genes are TRBV7-2 and TRBJ1-1; possibly TRBD1 for D (5 bases). This CDR3 has 11 residues. Germline V gene sequence: CDR1 SGHTA, CDR2 FQGNSA. The CDR3 coding sequence is TGTGCCAGCAGCTTAGTGGACACGGTATTTTTC. It codes for CASSLVDTVFF.

The V and J genes are TRBV6-6 and TRBJ1-1; 12 bases align to TRBD1. This CDR3 spans 17 amino acids. Losses at the gene ends were 5 bases for V and 2 bases for J; bases not matched to a gene: 9. CDR1 MNHNY and CDR2 SVGAGI come from the germline V gene (reference sequence). The CDR3 here is CASSPAGQGAVNTEAFF. CDR3 in DNA: TGTGCCAGCAGTCCCGCGGGACAGGGGGCAGTCAACACTGAAGCTTTCTTT.

The chain carries TRBV7-6 and TRBJ1-3; 8 nucleotides agree with TRBD1. Germline-derived CDR1 and CDR2 are SGHVS and FNYEAQ. V shed 5 bases, J shed 0 bases, and the junction held 3 bases outside the gene matches. The CDR3 has 15 amino acids. In nucleotides, the CDR3 is TGTGCCAGCAGCGACGGGACAGGCTCTGGAAACACCATATATTTT. This gives the protein CASSDGTGSGNTIYF.

This clone was counted once. This chain uses TRBV14 with TRBJ2-7, with D unclear. Germline CDR1 SGHDN, CDR2 FVKESK. The CDR3 length is 14 residues. V was shortened by 4 bases and J by 6 bases, with 16 bases between the two germline ends. CDR3 in amino acids: CASSRETGFREQYF. In DNA form, the CDR3 reads TGTGCCAGCAGCCGAGAGACGGGTTTTCGCGAGCAGTACTTC.

The chain links TRBV5-4 to TRBJ2-5; D is perhaps TRBD1 (5 bases). CDR1 and CDR2 (germline): SGHNT, YYREEE (reference sequence). This CDR3 is 15 amino acids long. Trimming pared 4 bases from V and 4 bases from J, leaving 17 bases between. CDR3 protein: CASSTAGSGRETQYF. Written as DNA, the CDR3 is TGTGCCAGCAGCACAGCAGGGTCTGGGCGAGAGACCCAGTACTTC.

This chain connects TRBV29-1 to TRBJ1-1; 8 bases line up with TRBD1. The germline V gene encodes CDR1 SQVTM and CDR2 ANQGSEA. J lost 6 bases, V lost 4 bases, and 10 bases had no gene match. The CDR3 is 14 amino acids. The CDR3 loop is CSVAGGTGAPEAFF. CDR3 in DNA: TGCAGCGTTGCAGGGGGCACTGGGGCCCCTGAAGCTTTCTTT.

This clone was detected once. The chain has TRBV3-1 (or the pseudogene TRBV3-2) and TRBJ1-5, with D maybe TRBD1 (5 bases). Trimming removed 0 bases at V and 6 bases at J, with 12 bases between. Looked up from germline, CDR1 is LGHDT and CDR2 is YNNKEL (reference sequence). There are 15 residues in the CDR3. The CDR3 DNA reads as TGTGCCAGCAGCCAAGAGAGTTTGGGGCCTCAGCCCCAGCATTTT. This translates into CASSQESLGPQPQHF.

The chain is built from TRBV23-1 and TRBJ2-1; weak D call: TRBD2 (5 bases). TRBV23-1 is filed as an ORF, its function uncertain. V was trimmed by 2 bases and J by 9 bases, leaving 14 bases between them. The CDR3 consists of 14 residues. The CDR3 DNA reads as TGCGCCAGCAGTCAAAGCGGAGGCGTTCGTGAGCAGTTCTTC. This codes for CASSQSGGVREQFF.

The chain couples TRBV18 to TRBJ1-5; 9 bases align to TRBD1. This CDR3 spans 14 amino acids. Germline V lookup: CDR1 KGHSH, CDR2 LQKENI. Losses at the gene ends were 5 bases for V and 8 bases for J; bases not matched to a gene: 7. The CDR3 DNA reads as TGTGCCAGCTCAGCTGGACAGGGGTGGGAGCCCCAGCATTTT. This codes for CASSAGQGWEPQHF.

The chain has TRBV28 and TRBJ2-7; 12 bases fit TRBD2. Trimming cost V 8 bases and J 10 bases; bases outside gene matches: 9. Per the germline V gene, CDR1 is MDHEN and CDR2 is SYDVKM. The CDR3 length is 13 residues. The CDR3 nucleotides are TGTGCCAGCTGTAGACTAGCGGGGGTGGATCAGTACTTC. As protein: CASCRLAGVDQYF.

The chain carries TRBV10-2 and TRBJ2-7; possible D gene TRBD2, 6 bases. The V and J ends lost 3 bases and 4 bases respectively, with 13 bases between them. Germline CDR1 reads WSHSY; CDR2 reads SAAADI. The CDR3 extends over 14 amino acids. CDR3 nucleotides: TGCGCCAGCAGTGAACCGGGACTCATTTACGAGCAGTACTTC. It translates to CASSEPGLIYEQYF.

The chain carries TRBV11-2 and TRBJ2-2; 7 bases are shared with TRBD1. This CDR3 spans 15 amino acids. V shed 2 bases, J shed 6 bases, and the junction held 6 bases outside the gene matches. Germline V gives CDR1 SGHAT, CDR2 FQNNGV. The CDR3 DNA is TGTGCCAGCAGCTTAATTACAGGGGTGGCCGGGGAGCTGTTTTTT. Its translation: CASSLITGVAGELFF.

The V and J genes are TRBV5-8 and TRBJ2-1; tentative D call: TRBD2 (5 bases). V gave up 8 bases and J gave up 2 bases, with 17 bases separating them. Per the germline V gene, CDR1 is SGHTS and CDR2 is YDEGEE. The CDR3 totals 15 residues. The CDR3 region is CASLVQLGAYNEQFF. The CDR3 bases are TGTGCCAGTCTAGTCCAACTAGGAGCCTACAATGAGCAGTTCTTC.

The chain is built from TRBV6-5 and TRBJ1-1; 7 bases line up with TRBD1. The V gene end was trimmed by 2 bases and the J gene end by 2 bases; junction bases not matched to a gene: 5. The CDR3 has 15 residues. Germline V gives CDR1 MNHEY, CDR2 SVGAGI. The chain's CDR3 is CASSYGTVRNTEAFF. In DNA, the CDR3 is TGTGCCAGCAGTTACGGGACAGTCAGAAACACTGAAGCTTTCTTT.

The chain joins TRBV19 to TRBJ2-7, with D perhaps being TRBD1 or TRBD2 (5 bases each). This CDR3 is built from 15 residues. Per the germline V gene, CDR1 is LNHDA and CDR2 is SQIVND (reference sequence). V shed 3 bases and J shed 3 bases, with 15 bases lying between them. The CDR3 here is CASSILEAGRYEQYF. The CDR3 DNA is TGTGCCAGTAGTATTCTGGAGGCAGGGCGCTACGAGCAGTACTTC.

This clone was seen just once. The genes are TRBV7-9 and TRBJ2-5; 9 bases agree with TRBD1. The CDR3 runs to 14 residues. Trimming cost V 11 bases and J 5 bases; bases outside gene matches: 12. Germline V CDR1 and CDR2: SEHNR, FQNEAQ (reference sequence). CDR3 sequence reads: CASSLRTGVETQYF. The CDR3 region has the DNA TGTGCCTCGAGCTTACGGACAGGGGTGGAGACCCAGTACTTC.

V and J are TRBV15 and TRBJ1-1, with D tentatively TRBD1 (6 bases). V lost 2 bases and J 3 bases, leaving 10 bases between the germline ends. The V gene's germline CDR1 is LNHNV and CDR2 YYDKDF (reference sequence). This CDR3 has 14 residues. The CDR3 here is CATSRRGLDTEAFF. In nucleotides, the CDR3 is TGTGCCACCAGCAGAAGGGGGTTGGACACTGAAGCTTTCTTT.

This chain links TRBV6-6 with TRBJ1-3; D perhaps matches TRBD1 (5 bases). The CDR3 sequence is 15 residues long. Trimming pared 2 bases from V and 7 bases from J, leaving 15 bases between. Germline CDR1 and CDR2: MNHNY and SVGAGI (reference sequence). The CDR3 sequence is CASSYGGAGDNTIYF. DNA of the CDR3: TGTGCCAGCAGTTACGGGGGTGCGGGAGACAACACCATATATTTT.